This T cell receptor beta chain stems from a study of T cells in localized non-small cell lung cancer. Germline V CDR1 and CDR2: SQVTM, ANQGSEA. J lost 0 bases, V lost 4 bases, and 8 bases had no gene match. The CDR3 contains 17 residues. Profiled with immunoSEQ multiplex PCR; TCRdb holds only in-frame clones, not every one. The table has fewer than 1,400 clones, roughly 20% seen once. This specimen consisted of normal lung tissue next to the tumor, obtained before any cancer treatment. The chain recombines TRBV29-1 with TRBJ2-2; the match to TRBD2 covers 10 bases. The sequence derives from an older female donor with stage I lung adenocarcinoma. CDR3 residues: CSVGVAGGITNTGELFF. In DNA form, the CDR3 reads TGCAGCGTTGGGGTAGCGGGGGGCATAACGAACACCGGGGAGCTGTTTTTT.